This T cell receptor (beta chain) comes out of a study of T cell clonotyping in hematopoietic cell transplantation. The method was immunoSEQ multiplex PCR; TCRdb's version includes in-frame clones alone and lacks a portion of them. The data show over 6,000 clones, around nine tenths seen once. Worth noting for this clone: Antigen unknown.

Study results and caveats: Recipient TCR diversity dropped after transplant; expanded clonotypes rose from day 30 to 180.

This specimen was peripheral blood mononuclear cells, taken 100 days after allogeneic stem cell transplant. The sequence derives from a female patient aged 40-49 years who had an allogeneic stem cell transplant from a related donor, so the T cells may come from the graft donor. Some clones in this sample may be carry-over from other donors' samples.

Here the CDR3 reads CASSQGLAGGEETQYF. The CDR3 DNA sequence: TGTGCCAGCAGCCAGGGACTAGCGGGGGGAGAAGAGACCCAGTACTTC. The chain is built from TRBV13 and TRBJ2-5; 15 nucleotides align to TRBD2. Germline values: CDR1 PRHDT, CDR2 FYEKMQ (reference sequence). V gave up 5 bases and J gave up 3 bases; unmatched junction bases: 4. The CDR3 spans 16 residues.